This T cell receptor beta chain emerged from a study of cytomegalovirus exposure and HLA in healthy donors. Researchers ran the PCR with 60 Vbeta and 13 Jbeta primers. Produced via immunoSEQ multiplex PCR; TCRdb's table is partial and in-frame only. The sample records 160,000 or so clones, roughly 77% being singletons. Study results and caveats: Productive status was seen about 87% or about 30% of the time for most TCR beta V segments in an earlier analysis.

Worth noting for this clone: Its antigen is currently unknown.

This sequence originates from a man younger than 40 in good health and CMV-seropositive. The sequenced sample consisted of PBMCs.

CDR3 sequence: CASSFTGEVTEAFF. The CDR3 region has the DNA TGTGCCAGCAGTTTTACGGGTGAGGTAACTGAAGCTTTCTTT. The chain couples TRBV28 to TRBJ1-1; D remains unclear. CDR1 MDHEN and CDR2 SYDVKM come from the germline V gene. V lost 3 bases and J lost 5, with 13 bases in between. This CDR3 region has 14 residues.